This T cell receptor (beta chain) was obtained from a study of Ad26.COV2.S vaccination and SARS-CoV-2 variants. Germline assignment: CDR1 SEHNR and CDR2 FQNEAQ (reference sequence). This CDR3 has 13 amino acids. V was clipped by 7 bases and J by 4 bases; unmatched bases: 6. Treatment noted: around 19 received Ad26.COV2.S at low or high dose, single or two shots; about five received placebo; per-sample allocation not given. Specimen acquisition occurred on day 63 following the initial vaccine or placebo injection. The data were produced by immunoSEQ multiplex PCR, yet TCRdb's version contains in-frame clones alone and is incomplete. The profile covers 300,000 to 350,000 clones, with 86% appearing a single time and around 10% taken by the ten largest.

The chain recombines TRBV7-9 with TRBJ1-2, with 7 bases identical to TRBD1. This sample comprised peripheral blood, obtained in a trial of Ad26.COV2.S vaccine versus placebo. This receptor was identified in a person between 18 and 65 years old who received the Ad26.COV2.S COVID-19 vaccine or a placebo. The CDR3: CASTPGQSYGYTF. CDR3 sequence (DNA): TGTGCCAGCACCCCGGGACAGAGCTATGGCTACACCTTC.